This TCR beta chain was sequenced for a study of blood T cells in healthy people across ages. Study outcomes and limitations: Roughly linear age-related decline in beta diversity appeared, significant by age approximately 43. The study lacked donor CMV status, which possibly confounded expanded clonotype changes.

Germline trimming cut 4 bases from V and 8 bases from J; bases unmatched to any gene: 5. The CDR3 spans 14 residues. The V gene's germline CDR1 is LGHNA and CDR2 YSLEER. Peripheral blood was drawn, 7.5 to 10 milliliters per donor. Alongside a J-beta primer mix, a sample-barcoded 5' primer served in a second PCR lasting about 7 to 11 cycles. Via MiXCR, TCRdb re-called the 5' RACE reads, giving one row per CDR3 protein. This table has more than 600,000 distinct CDR3 sequences, around 25% appearing once. There are a few counts of this clonotype. Antigen unknown. This same sample was also part of a study on T cells of mothers and their children. That paper states: In each mother, TCR beta CDR3 reads exceeded 8.5 million; in each child, they numbered 2.5 million to 3.5 million.

Sequenced material: blood. The V gene is TRBV4-3, the J gene TRBJ1-4; 9 bases agree with TRBD1. This receptor was obtained from a boy aged 5 to 17 in good health. The DNA for the CDR3 is TGCGCCAGCAGCCCACCGGGACAGGGAGAAAAACTGTTTTTT. As protein: CASSPPGQGEKLFF.